This TCR beta chain is drawn from a study of shared clonotypes between healthy human individuals. Turning to the study itself: Each donor had three CD4 naive, three CD4 memory, two CD8 naive and one CD8 memory plate.

Measured with immunoSEQ multiplex PCR; TCRdb has only the in-frame clones, and not every one. Among around 2,000,000 clones listed, less than 95% were seen once. Naive CD8 isolation took CD45RO-negative cells positively selected for CCR7 and excluded terminally differentiated effector memory CD45RA+ cells. HIV-negative, healthy adults without recent acute infections or vaccinations were the donors. The CDR3 length is 13 residues. Germline V gene sequence: CDR1 WSHSY, CDR2 SAAADI. Between the trimmed V and J ends, which lost 7 bases and 8 bases, there was a span of 15 bases. About this clone: Its antigen is not identified.

General study points: Sharing across four donors was highest in naive CD4 (around 5%) and lowest in memory CD8 (approximately 0.4%). The authors sampled blood alone, and tissue repertoires likely differ.

The chain is built from TRBV10-2 and TRBJ2-1; the D gene could be TRBD1 or TRBD2 (5 bases each). The source material was naive CD8+ T cells sorted from blood. The TCR comes from a man aged 18 to 35 in good health. The CDR3: CASMGDVGDEQFF. CDR3 coding DNA: TGCGCCAGCATGGGAGATGTGGGGGATGAGCAGTTCTTC.